In its sample, the clone carrying this T cell receptor beta chain was seen a few times. Its matching antigen is unknown. The data were obtained in a study of shared clonotypes between healthy human individuals. Background on the study: CD4 naive and CD4 memory each took three plates per donor, while CD8 naive took two and CD8 memory one.

Notes on the study in general: Clonotypes not shared had lower generation probabilities than those common to all four donors. Having only a few donors restricted how much genetic and exposure-history diversity was captured.

This CDR3 comprises 14 residues. Germline CDR1 and CDR2: SNHLY and FYNNEI. Unmatched junction bases numbered 4, after V lost 3 bases and J lost 2 bases. Genomic DNA of each subset was evenly split across several immunoSEQ plates. This table comes from immunoSEQ multiplex PCR, and its TCRdb copy is limited to in-frame clones, with some not included. The table has hundreds of thousands of clones, 95% to 98% seen once. Cells designated naive CD8 were CD45RO-negative and were positively selected for CCR7, with terminally differentiated effector memory CD45RA+ cells excluded. The sequence came from a man aged 25 to 40 in good health. V is TRBV2 and J is TRBJ2-7, with 7 bases matching TRBD1. Specimen: naive CD8+ T cells sorted from blood. CDR3 bases: TGTGCCAGCAGTGAGGCCGGGACAGCCTACGAGCAGTACTTC. Its translation is CASSEAGTAYEQYF.